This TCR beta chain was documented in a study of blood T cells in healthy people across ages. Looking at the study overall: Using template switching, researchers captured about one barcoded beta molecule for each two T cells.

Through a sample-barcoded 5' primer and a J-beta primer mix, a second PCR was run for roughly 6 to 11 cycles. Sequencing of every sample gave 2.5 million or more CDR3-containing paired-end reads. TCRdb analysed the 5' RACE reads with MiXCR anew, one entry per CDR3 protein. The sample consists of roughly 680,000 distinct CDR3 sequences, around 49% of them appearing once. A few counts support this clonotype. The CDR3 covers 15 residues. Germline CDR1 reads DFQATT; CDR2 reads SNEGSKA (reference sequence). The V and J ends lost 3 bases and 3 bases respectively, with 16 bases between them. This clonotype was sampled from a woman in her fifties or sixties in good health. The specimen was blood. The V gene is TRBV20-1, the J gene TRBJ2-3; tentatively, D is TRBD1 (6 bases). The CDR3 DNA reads TGCAGTGCTAGTTTGGGTGGGGGCTCAACAGATACGCAGTATTTT. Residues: CSASLGGGSTDTQYF.